One and the same sample provided the 22 T cell receptor beta chains below, sequenced in a study of blood T cell repertoires in COVID-19. Method: immunoSEQ multiplex PCR; TCRdb's copy keeps in-frame clones and lacks some. This table has tens of thousands of clones, around 87% appearing once. Sequencing was performed on peripheral blood. Receptors originate from a human donor with acute or convalescent COVID-19. The donor label of this sample is uncertain.

The chain links TRBV4-1 to TRBJ1-5; TRBD1 aligns across 7 bases. The CDR3 length is 15 residues. The trim removed 1 base at V and 0 bases at J, leaving 0 bases unmatched. Germline CDR1 and CDR2: MGHRA and YSYEKL. In DNA form, the CDR3 reads TGCGCCAGCAGCCAAGGGACAGGTAGCAATCAGCCCCAGCATTTT. This sequence encodes CASSQGTGSNQPQHF.

The rearrangement links TRBV7-2 to TRBJ1-3, with 7 bases fitting TRBD1. V dropped 2 bases and J dropped 4; count of bases not matched to a gene: 5. Germline values: CDR1 SGHTA, CDR2 FQGNSA. The CDR3 contains 15 residues. The CDR3 loop reads CASSLLGGQGNTIYF. The CDR3 DNA follows: TGTGCCAGCAGCTTATTAGGGGGACAGGGAAACACCATATATTTT.

This chain connects TRBV5-1 to TRBJ1-6; TRBD1 matches 8 bases. The CDR3 has 15 residues. The germline gives CDR1 SGHRS, CDR2 YFSETQ. V dropped 4 bases and J dropped 7; count of bases not matched to a gene: 7. The CDR3 protein is CASSVQGDSNSPLHF. Written as DNA, the CDR3 is TGCGCCAGCAGCGTACAGGGGGACAGCAATTCACCCCTCCACTTT.

V usage is TRBV7-3 and J usage is TRBJ1-2; D gene ambiguous. V lost 2 bases and J lost 5, with 12 bases in between. The CDR3 is made up of 14 amino acids. Germline-derived CDR1 and CDR2 are SGHTA and FQGTGA. CDR3 sequence: CASSLGVEDYGYTF. CDR3 DNA: TGTGCCAGCAGCTTAGGCGTAGAGGATTATGGCTACACCTTC. Complete variable domain (other parts from reference TRBV7-3 and TRBJ1-2): GAGVSQTPSNKVTEKGKYVELRCDPISGHTALYWYRQSLGQGPEFLIYFQGTGAADDSGLPNDRFFAVRPEGSVSTLKIQRTERGDSAVYLCASSLGVEDYGYTFGSGTRLTVV.

This rearrangement joins TRBV5-8 to TRBJ2-2; the D gene is possibly TRBD2 (5 bases). CDR3 length: 15 residues. Germline CDR1 reads SGHTS; CDR2 reads YDEGEE. Between the trimmed V and J ends, which lost 2 bases and 4 bases, there was a span of 12 bases. CDR3 loop: CASSFRTGFTGELFF. The CDR3 nucleotides are TGTGCCAGCAGCTTCCGGACGGGGTTCACCGGGGAGCTGTTTTTT.

The V gene is TRBV29-1, the J gene TRBJ1-3, with D unclear. The CDR3 contains 13 residues. CDR1 is SQVTM and CDR2 is ANQGSEA in the germline V gene. The germline V and J ends were trimmed by 7 bases and 6 bases, with 16 bases remaining between them. As DNA, the CDR3 is TGCAGCGCCGAATCGTTCAGGTCAAACACCATATATTTT. Amino acid sequence: CSAESFRSNTIYF.

The rearrangement joins TRBV5-1 to TRBJ2-7, with 10 bases identical to TRBD2. The CDR3 is made up of 15 amino acids. The V gene's germline CDR1 is SGHRS and CDR2 YFSETQ. The V gene end was trimmed by 0 bases and the J gene end by 2 bases; junction bases not matched to a gene: 2. In DNA, the CDR3 is TGCGCCAGCAGCTTGGTTACTAGCGGGGCCTACGAGCAGTACTTC. Amino acids: CASSLVTSGAYEQYF.

The gene calls are TRBV9 and TRBJ2-5; D may be TRBD1 (6 bases). Germline assignment: CDR1 SGDLS and CDR2 YYNGEE. The CDR3 loop spans 15 amino acids. The V end was cut by 3 bases, the J end by 0 bases, with 12 bases between. In nucleotides, the CDR3 is TGTGCCAGCAGCGGAGGACAGTCATACCAAGAGACCCAGTACTTC. This sequence encodes CASSGGQSYQETQYF.

The chain couples TRBV6-6 to TRBJ2-4; TRBD2 is a possible D gene (6 bases). Germline CDR1 and CDR2: MNHNY and SVGAGI (reference sequence). The CDR3 covers 14 residues. V lost 6 bases and J 1 base, leaving 10 bases between the germline ends. The CDR3 loop reads CASRLAAAKNIQYF. The CDR3 DNA reads TGTGCCAGCAGACTAGCTGCGGCCAAAAACATTCAGTACTTC.

This clone has more than one count but fewer than ten. The chain joins TRBV3-1 (or the pseudogene TRBV3-2) to TRBJ1-1, with 8 positions matching TRBD1. Per germline, CDR1 LGHDT and CDR2 YNNKEL (reference sequence). CDR3 length: 16 residues. The V gene end was trimmed by 2 bases and the J gene end by 5 bases; junction bases not matched to a gene: 10. The DNA for the CDR3 is TGTGCCAGCAGCCAAAGGGCAGGGGGCGCGGGAACTGAAGCTTTCTTT. It is translated as CASSQRAGGAGTEAFF.

The V call is TRBV9, the J call TRBJ2-5, with D unresolved. The CDR3 is made up of 16 amino acids. Germline CDR1 and CDR2: SGDLS and YYNGEE. V gave up 3 bases and J gave up 3 bases, with 18 bases separating them. The CDR3 DNA is TGTGCCAGCAGCGGAGGTTGGATCACCTGGGAAGAGACCCAGTACTTC. Translated: CASSGGWITWEETQYF. Full variable domain (remainder filled in from reference TRBV9 and TRBJ2-5): DSGVTQTPKHLITATGQRVTLRCSPRSGDLSVYWYQQSLDQGLQFLIQYYNGEERAKGNILERFSAQQFPDLHSELNLSSLELGDSALYFCASSGGWITWEETQYFGPGTRLLVL.

This chain connects TRBV5-4 to TRBJ2-7; TRBD2 is a possible D gene (6 bases). The CDR3 length is 14 residues. Per the germline V gene, CDR1 is SGHNT and CDR2 is YYREEE (reference sequence). Trimming removed 4 bases at V and 4 bases at J, with 15 bases between. The DNA of the CDR3 is TGTGCCAGCAGCCCGGTAATGGGGGGATACGAGCAGTACTTC. Protein product: CASSPVMGGYEQYF.

The chain couples TRBV10-2 to TRBJ2-1; D possibly corresponds to TRBD2 (6 bases). Per the germline V gene, CDR1 is WSHSY and CDR2 is SAAADI. The CDR3 length is 15 residues. Trimming cost V 8 bases and J 4 bases, with 18 bases left between them. DNA of the CDR3: TGCGCCAGCGCCCCGTCGGGGGACTTTTACAATGAGCAGTTCTTC. Translated, it gives CASAPSGDFYNEQFF.

A few counts support this clone. The chain has TRBV2 and TRBJ1-6, with 8 bases lining up with TRBD1. The CDR3 consists of 15 residues. Germline assignment: CDR1 SNHLY and CDR2 FYNNEI. The J segment lost 10 bases and the V segment lost 1 base, leaving 6 bases of the junction unmatched. The CDR3 here is CASSEGRGQSSPLHF. CDR3 in DNA: TGTGCCAGCAGTGAAGGCAGGGGGCAGAGCTCACCCCTCCACTTT.

This chain connects TRBV5-1 to TRBJ1-1; 7 bases align to TRBD1. From germline, CDR1 is SGHRS and CDR2 YFSETQ. This CDR3 is built from 15 residues. Trimming took 3 bases from V and 0 from J; bases not matched to a gene: 5. Here the CDR3 DNA reads TGCGCCAGCAGCTCGAGGACAGGCATGAACACTGAAGCTTTCTTT. It codes for CASSSRTGMNTEAFF. The full variable domain, in which reference TRBV5-1 and TRBJ1-1 provide the parts outside the CDR3, is KAGVTQTPRYLIKTRGQQVTLSCSPISGHRSVSWYQQTPGQGLQFLFEYFSETQRNKGNFPGRFSGRQFSNSRSEMNVSTLELGDSALYLCASSSRTGMNTEAFFGQGTRLTVV.

This clone has more than one count but fewer than ten. The V call is TRBV6-5, the J call TRBJ2-7; 7 bases agree with TRBD1. This CDR3 is 13 amino acids long. Germline assignment: CDR1 MNHEY and CDR2 SVGAGI. J gave up 3 bases and V 8 bases, and 7 bases lay outside the gene matches. As DNA, the CDR3 is TGTGCCAGCCGTAAGGGACAGAGCTACGAGCAGTACTTC. It specifies CASRKGQSYEQYF.

This sequence joins TRBV12-3 or TRBV12-4 and TRBJ2-3, with 11 bases lining up with TRBD1. The CDR3 length is 13 residues. V shed 6 bases, J shed 5 bases, and the junction held 1 base outside the gene matches. The CDR3 coding sequence is TGTGCCAGCAGGGGGACAGGGGGAGATACGCAGTATTTT. Encoded protein: CASRGTGGDTQYF.

The V and J genes are TRBV28 and TRBJ1-2, with 10 bases matching TRBD1. Looked up from germline, CDR1 is MDHEN and CDR2 is SYDVKM. The CDR3 covers 15 residues. The junction had 10 bases not matched to a gene; V was cut back by 7 bases and J by 5 bases. For the CDR3, the DNA is TGTGCCAGCACCACGGTGGGACAGGGGCTATATGGCTACACCTTC. Amino acid sequence: CASTTVGQGLYGYTF.

The chain recombines TRBV30 with TRBJ1-5; 9 bases are shared with TRBD1. J gave up 8 bases and V 3 bases, and 14 bases lay outside the gene matches. This CDR3 spans 16 amino acids. Germline CDR1 and CDR2: GTSNPN and SVGIG (reference sequence). CDR3 residues: CAWRGQGTDRTEPQHF. Here the CDR3 DNA reads TGTGCCTGGAGGGGACAGGGAACAGACCGGACTGAGCCCCAGCATTTT. Filled out from reference TRBV30 and TRBJ1-5, the complete variable domain reads SQTIHQWPATLVQPVGSPLSLECTVEGTSNPNLYWYRQAAGRGLQLLFYSVGIGQISSEVPQNLSASRPQDRQFILSSKKLLLSDSGFYLCAWRGQGTDRTEPQHFGDGTRLSIL.

The count of this clone is one. The V call is TRBV7-3, the J call TRBJ2-2; D gene uncertain. The CDR3 is 13 residues long. V was pared by 5 bases and J by 2 bases, with 6 bases between. CDR1 is SGHTA and CDR2 is FQGTGA in the germline V gene. The chain's CDR3 is CASSPSNTGELFF. The CDR3 nucleotides are TGTGCCAGCAGCCCCTCCAACACCGGGGAGCTGTTTTTT.

This sequence joins TRBV28 and TRBJ2-7; possible D gene TRBD1, 5 bases. Germline values: CDR1 MDHEN, CDR2 SYDVKM. The germline V and J ends were trimmed by 7 bases and 3 bases, with 22 bases remaining between them. There are 16 residues in the CDR3. The CDR3 region has the DNA TGTGCCAGCACCCCACGAGTAACGACAGTAGTCTACGAGCAGTACTTC. It encodes CASTPRVTTVVYEQYF.

The CDR3 DNA sequence: TGTGCCATCAGTGAGTCGCTCCGACTTCAAGAGACCCAGTACTTC. Amino acid sequence: CAISESLRLQETQYF. This rearrangement joins TRBV10-3 to TRBJ2-5; D not certain. The CDR3 is made up of 15 amino acids. Trimming stripped 0 bases from V and 2 bases from J, with 10 bases between. Per germline, CDR1 ENHRY and CDR2 SYGVKD.